This entry is about one TCR beta chain. Its cognate antigen is unknown. CDR3 length equals 12 residues. The trim removed 5 bases at V and 12 bases at J, leaving 6 bases unmatched. The germline V gene has CDR1 SGHTA and CDR2 FQGNSA. Profiled with immunoSEQ multiplex PCR; TCRdb holds only in-frame clones, not every one. Here the sample spans approximately 110,000 clones, approximately 93% being singletons. This sample was taken from a study of graft-versus-host responses after intestinal transplantation. Study-level information: Anti-thymocyte globulin induction was given to all recipients, followed by tacrolimus and steroids for approximately three years. Points from the study as a whole: Peak circulating GvH clone levels tracked with early post-transplant HvG declines. Some patients had graft-donor T cell macrochimerism. In their allografts, the ratios of graft-versus-host to host-versus-graft T cell clones were high. Among recipient marrow samples, GvH clones were found; some appeared first in ileum or blood.

V and J are TRBV7-2 and TRBJ2-1; TRBD2 matches at 8 bases. The sequence was obtained from a human donor who was the organ donor for an intestinal transplant. The sample was unstimulated CD8+ T cells sorted from spleen or lymph node cells, taken before transplant. CDR3 coding DNA: TGTGCCAGCAGCCCCGGGAGGGTTGGGCAGTTCTTC. Its protein product is CASSPGRVGQFF.